This T cell receptor beta chain was identified during a study of T cell clones after liver transplantation. CDR1 MNHNS and CDR2 SASEGT come from the germline V gene. There are 16 residues in the CDR3. V was cut by 1 base and J by 3 bases, with 13 bases left in between. Measured with immunoSEQ multiplex PCR; TCRdb has only the in-frame clones, and not every one. Altogether fewer than 25,000 clones are present, around 93% being singletons, with the ten largest covering 25%. The chain employs TRBV6-1 and TRBJ2-1; D is possibly TRBD2 (6 bases). The sequenced sample was CD8+ T cells from blood, obtained less than 26 months after liver transplant. This receptor was taken from a human patient who received a liver transplant. Some T cells may be provided by the graft donor. The CDR3 loop reads CASSEDPGAVYNEQFF. DNA of the CDR3: TGTGCCAGCAGTGAAGACCCGGGAGCGGTCTACAATGAGCAGTTCTTC.